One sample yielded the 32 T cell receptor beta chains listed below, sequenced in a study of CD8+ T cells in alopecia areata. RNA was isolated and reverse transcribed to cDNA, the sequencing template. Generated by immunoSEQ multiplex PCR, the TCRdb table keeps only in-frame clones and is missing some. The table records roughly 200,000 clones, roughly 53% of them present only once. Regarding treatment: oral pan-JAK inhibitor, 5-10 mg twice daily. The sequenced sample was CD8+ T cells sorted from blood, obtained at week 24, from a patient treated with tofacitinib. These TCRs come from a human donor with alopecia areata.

In DNA, the CDR3 is TGTGCCACCAGCAGAGTGATAATGGACAGGGACTCCTACGAGCAGTACTTC. Its protein product is CATSRVIMDRDSYEQYF. The rearrangement uses TRBV15 and TRBJ2-7; 8 bases are shared with TRBD1. Germline loops: CDR1 LNHNV, CDR2 YYDKDF (reference sequence). The CDR3 length is 17 residues. After removal of 1 base from V and 0 bases from J, the junction contained 8 bases not matched to a gene.

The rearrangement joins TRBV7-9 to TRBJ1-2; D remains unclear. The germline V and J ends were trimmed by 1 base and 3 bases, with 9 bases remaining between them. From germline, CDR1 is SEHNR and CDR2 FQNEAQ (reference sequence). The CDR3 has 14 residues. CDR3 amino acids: CASSLVGSYYGYTF. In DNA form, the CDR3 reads TGTGCCAGCAGCTTAGTAGGCAGCTACTATGGCTACACCTTC. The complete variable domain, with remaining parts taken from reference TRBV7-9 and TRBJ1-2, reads DTGVSQNPRHKITKRGQNVTFRCDPISEHNRLYWYRQTLGQGPEFLTYFQNEAQLEKSRLLSDRFSAERPKGSFSTLEIQRTEQGDSAMYLCASSLVGSYYGYTFGSGTRLTVV.

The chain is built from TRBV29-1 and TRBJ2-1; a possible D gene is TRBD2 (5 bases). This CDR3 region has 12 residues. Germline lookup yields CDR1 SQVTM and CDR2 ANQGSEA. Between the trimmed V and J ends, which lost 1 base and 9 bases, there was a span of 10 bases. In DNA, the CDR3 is TGCAGCGTTGAAGGCAAAGGACTTGAGCAGTTCTTC. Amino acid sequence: CSVEGKGLEQFF.

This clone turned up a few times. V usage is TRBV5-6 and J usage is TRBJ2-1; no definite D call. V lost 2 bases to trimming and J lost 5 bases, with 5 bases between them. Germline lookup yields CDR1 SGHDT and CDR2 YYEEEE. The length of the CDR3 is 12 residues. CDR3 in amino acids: CASSLQNNEQFF. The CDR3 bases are TGTGCCAGCAGCTTACAAAACAATGAGCAGTTCTTC.

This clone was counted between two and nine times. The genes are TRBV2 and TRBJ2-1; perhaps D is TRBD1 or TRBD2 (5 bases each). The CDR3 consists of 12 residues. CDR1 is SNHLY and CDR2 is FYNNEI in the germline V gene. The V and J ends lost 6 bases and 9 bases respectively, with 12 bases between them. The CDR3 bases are TGTGCCAGCAGCGGCAGGGCGGGTGAGCAGTTCTTC. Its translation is CASSGRAGEQFF. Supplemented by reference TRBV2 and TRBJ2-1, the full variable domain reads EPEVTQTPSHQVTQMGQEVILRCVPISNHLYFYWYRQILGQKVEFLVSFYNNEISEKSEIFDDQFSVERPDGSNFTLKIRSTKLEDSAMYFCASSGRAGEQFFGPGTRLTVL.

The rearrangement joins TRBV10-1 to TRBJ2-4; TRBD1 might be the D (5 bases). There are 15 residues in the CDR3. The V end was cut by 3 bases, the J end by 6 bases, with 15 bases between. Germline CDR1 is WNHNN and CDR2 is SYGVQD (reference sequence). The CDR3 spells CASSDYQGTGNIQYF. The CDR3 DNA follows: TGCGCCAGCAGTGATTACCAGGGTACGGGAAACATTCAGTACTTC.

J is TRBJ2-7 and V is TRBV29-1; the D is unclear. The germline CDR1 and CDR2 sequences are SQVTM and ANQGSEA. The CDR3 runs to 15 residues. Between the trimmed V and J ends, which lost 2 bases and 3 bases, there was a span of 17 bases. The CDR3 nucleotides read TGCAGCGTTGAAATAATCTCGGCAGGAGACTACGAGCAGTACTTC. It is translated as CSVEIISAGDYEQYF.

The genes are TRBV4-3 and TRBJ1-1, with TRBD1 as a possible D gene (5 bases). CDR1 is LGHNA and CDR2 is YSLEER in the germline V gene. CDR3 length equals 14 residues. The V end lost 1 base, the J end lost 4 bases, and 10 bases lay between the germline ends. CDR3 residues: CASSQATGSTEAFF. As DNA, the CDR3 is TGCGCCAGCAGCCAAGCAACAGGATCCACTGAAGCTTTCTTT.

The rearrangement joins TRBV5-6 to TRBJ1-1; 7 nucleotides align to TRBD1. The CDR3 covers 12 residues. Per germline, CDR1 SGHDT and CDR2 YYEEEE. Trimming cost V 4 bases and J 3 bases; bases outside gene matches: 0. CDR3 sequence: CASSQGDTEAFF. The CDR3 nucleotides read TGTGCCAGCAGCCAGGGGGACACTGAAGCTTTCTTT.

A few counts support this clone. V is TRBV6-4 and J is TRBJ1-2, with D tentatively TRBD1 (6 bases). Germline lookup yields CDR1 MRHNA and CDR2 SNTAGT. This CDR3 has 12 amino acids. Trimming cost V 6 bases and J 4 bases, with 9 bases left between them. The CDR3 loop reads CASRGQSYGYTF. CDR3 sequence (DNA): TGTGCCAGCAGGGGACAAAGCTATGGCTACACCTTC.

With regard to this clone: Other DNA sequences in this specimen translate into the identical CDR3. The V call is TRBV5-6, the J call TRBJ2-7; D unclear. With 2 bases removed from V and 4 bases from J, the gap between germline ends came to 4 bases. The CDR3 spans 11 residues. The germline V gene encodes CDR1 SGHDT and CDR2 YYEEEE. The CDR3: CASSFGYEQYF. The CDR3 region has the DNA TGTGCCAGCAGCTTTGGGTACGAGCAGTACTTC.

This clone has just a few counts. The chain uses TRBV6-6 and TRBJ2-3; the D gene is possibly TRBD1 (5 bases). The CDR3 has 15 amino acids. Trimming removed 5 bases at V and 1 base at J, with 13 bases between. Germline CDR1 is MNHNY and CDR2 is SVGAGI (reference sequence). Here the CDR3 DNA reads TGTGCCAGCAGTACGTTGACAGACCGCACAGATACGCAGTATTTT. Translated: CASSTLTDRTDTQYF.

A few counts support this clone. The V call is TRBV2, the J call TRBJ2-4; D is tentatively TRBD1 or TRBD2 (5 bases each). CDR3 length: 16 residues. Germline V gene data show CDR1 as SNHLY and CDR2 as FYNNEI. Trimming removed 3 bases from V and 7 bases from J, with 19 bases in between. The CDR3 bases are TGTGCCAGCAGTGATTACGGGGAAGCCAGGGCCAACATTCAGTACTTC. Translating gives CASSDYGEARANIQYF. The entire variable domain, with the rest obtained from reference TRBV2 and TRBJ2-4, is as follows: EPEVTQTPSHQVTQMGQEVILRCVPISNHLYFYWYRQILGQKVEFLVSFYNNEISEKSEIFDDQFSVERPDGSNFTLKIRSTKLEDSAMYFCASSDYGEARANIQYFGAGTRLSVL.

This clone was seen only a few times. CDR3 DNA: TGTGCCATCAGTGAACGGGTAAACACTGAAGCTTTCTTT. Its translation: CAISERVNTEAFF. The chain employs TRBV10-3 and TRBJ1-1; D is unclear. The V end was cut by 3 bases, the J end by 2 bases, with 7 bases between. Germline V gene sequence: CDR1 ENHRY, CDR2 SYGVKD. There are 13 residues in the CDR3.

This CDR3 is CASSLNLGWSEAFF. DNA for the CDR3: TGTGCCAGCAGTTTAAATCTGGGTTGGTCTGAAGCTTTCTTT. J is TRBJ1-1 and V is TRBV27; D gene unclear. This CDR3 has 14 amino acids. Germline assignment: CDR1 MNHEY and CDR2 SMNVEV (reference sequence). With 2 bases removed from V and 6 bases from J, the gap between germline ends came to 13 bases.

The CDR3 protein is CASSEAGRQGTEKLFF. CDR3 in DNA: TGTGCCAGCAGTGAAGCGGGACGACAGGGAACTGAAAAACTGTTTTTT. J is TRBJ1-4 and V is TRBV2, with 7 bases aligning to TRBD1. The CDR3 sequence is 16 residues long. Per the germline V gene, CDR1 is SNHLY and CDR2 is FYNNEI. The V gene end was trimmed by 0 bases and the J gene end by 7 bases; junction bases not matched to a gene: 8.

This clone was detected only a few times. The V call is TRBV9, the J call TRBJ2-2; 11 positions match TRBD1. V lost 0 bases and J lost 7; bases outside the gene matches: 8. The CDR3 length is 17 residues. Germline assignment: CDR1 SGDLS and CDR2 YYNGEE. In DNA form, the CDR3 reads TGTGCCAGCAGCGTAGATGGACAGGGGGCTGACCTCGGGGAGCTGTTTTTT. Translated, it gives CASSVDGQGADLGELFF.

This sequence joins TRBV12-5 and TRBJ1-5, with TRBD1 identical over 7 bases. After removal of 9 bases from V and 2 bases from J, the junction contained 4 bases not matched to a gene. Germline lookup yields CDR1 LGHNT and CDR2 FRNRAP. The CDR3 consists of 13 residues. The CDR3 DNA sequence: TGTGCTAGCCACAGGGGAGGCAATCAGCCCCAGCATTTT. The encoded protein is CASHRGGNQPQHF.

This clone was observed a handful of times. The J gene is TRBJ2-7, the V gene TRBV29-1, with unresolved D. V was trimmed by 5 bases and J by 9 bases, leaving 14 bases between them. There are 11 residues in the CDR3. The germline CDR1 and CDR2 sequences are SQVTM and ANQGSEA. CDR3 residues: CSVPGRFVQYF. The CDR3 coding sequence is TGCAGCGTTCCGGGTCGCTTTGTGCAGTACTTC.

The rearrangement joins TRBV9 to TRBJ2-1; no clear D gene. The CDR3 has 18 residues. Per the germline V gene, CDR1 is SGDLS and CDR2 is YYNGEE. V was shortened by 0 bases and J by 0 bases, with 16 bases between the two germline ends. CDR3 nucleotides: TGTGCCAGCAGCGTAGCGGTTAGGCGTCCGAGCTCCTACAATGAGCAGTTCTTC. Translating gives CASSVAVRRPSSYNEQFF.

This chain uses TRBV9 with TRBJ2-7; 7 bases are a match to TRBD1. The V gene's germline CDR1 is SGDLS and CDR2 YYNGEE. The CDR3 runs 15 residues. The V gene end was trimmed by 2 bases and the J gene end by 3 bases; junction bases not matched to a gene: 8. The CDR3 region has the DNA TGTGCCAGCAGCGTTAGTCGACAGGGTGACTACGAGCAGTACTTC. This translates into CASSVSRQGDYEQYF.

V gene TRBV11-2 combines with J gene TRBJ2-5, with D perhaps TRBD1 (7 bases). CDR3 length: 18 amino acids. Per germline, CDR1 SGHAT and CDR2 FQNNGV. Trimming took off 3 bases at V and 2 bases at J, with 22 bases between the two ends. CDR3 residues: CASSLGRRTGGGQETQYF. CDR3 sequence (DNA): TGTGCCAGCAGCTTGGGGAGACGGACAGGAGGGGGTCAAGAGACCCAGTACTTC.

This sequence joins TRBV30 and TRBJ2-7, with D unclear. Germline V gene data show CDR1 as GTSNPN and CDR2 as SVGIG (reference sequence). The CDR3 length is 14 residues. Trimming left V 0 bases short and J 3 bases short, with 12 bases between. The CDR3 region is CAWSVGSGHYEQYF. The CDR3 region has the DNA TGTGCCTGGAGTGTGGGCTCCGGTCACTACGAGCAGTACTTC.

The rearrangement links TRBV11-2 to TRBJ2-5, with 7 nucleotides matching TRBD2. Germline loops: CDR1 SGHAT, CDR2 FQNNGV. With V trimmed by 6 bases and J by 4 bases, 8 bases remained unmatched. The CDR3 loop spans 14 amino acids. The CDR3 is CASRSSGVGETQYF. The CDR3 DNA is TGTGCCAGCAGATCAAGCGGGGTAGGAGAGACCCAGTACTTC.

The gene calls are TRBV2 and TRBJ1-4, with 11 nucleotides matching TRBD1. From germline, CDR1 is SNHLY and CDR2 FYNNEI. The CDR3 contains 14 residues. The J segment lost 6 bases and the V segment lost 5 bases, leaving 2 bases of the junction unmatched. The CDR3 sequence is CASSPDRGHEKLFF. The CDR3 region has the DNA TGTGCCAGCAGTCCGGACAGGGGGCATGAAAAACTGTTTTTT.

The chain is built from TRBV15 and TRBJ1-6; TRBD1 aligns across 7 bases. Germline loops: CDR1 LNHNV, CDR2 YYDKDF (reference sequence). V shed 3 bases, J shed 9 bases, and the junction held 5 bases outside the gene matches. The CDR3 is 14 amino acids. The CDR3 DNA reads TGTGCCACCAGCAGCCGGGACAGCCTTTCACCCCTCCACTTT. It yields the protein CATSSRDSLSPLHF.

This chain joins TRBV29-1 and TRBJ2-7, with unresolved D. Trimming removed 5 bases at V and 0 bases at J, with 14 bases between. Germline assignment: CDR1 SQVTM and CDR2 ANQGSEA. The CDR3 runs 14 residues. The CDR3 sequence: CSVITEQSSYEQYF. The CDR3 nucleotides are TGCAGCGTTATTACCGAGCAGAGCTCCTACGAGCAGTACTTC.

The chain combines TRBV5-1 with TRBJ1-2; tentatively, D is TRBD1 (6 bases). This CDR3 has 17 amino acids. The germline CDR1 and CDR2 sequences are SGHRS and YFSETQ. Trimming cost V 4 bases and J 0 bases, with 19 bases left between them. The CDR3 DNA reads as TGCGCCAGCAGCCCCTCCCCGCTGGACAGCGCTAACTATGGCTACACCTTC. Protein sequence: CASSPSPLDSANYGYTF.

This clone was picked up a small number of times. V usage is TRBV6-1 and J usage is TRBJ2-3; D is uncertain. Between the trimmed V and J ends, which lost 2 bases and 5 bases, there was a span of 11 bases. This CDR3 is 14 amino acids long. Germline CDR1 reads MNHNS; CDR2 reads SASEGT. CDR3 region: CASSERRVQDTQYF. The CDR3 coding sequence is TGTGCCAGCAGTGAAAGGCGAGTTCAAGATACGCAGTATTTT.

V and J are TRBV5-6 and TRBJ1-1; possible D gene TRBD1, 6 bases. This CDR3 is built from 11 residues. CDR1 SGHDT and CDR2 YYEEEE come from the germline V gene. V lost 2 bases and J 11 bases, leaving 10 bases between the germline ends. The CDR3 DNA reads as TGTGCCAGCAGCTTCAGGGGACCTGCTTTCTTT. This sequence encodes CASSFRGPAFF.

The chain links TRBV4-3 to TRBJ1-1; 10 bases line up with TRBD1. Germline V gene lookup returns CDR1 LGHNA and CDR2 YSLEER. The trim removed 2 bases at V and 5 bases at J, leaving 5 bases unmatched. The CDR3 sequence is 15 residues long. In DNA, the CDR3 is TGCGCCAGCAGCCAAACGACAGGGGGCTCGACTGAAGCTTTCTTT. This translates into CASSQTTGGSTEAFF.

The CDR3 region is CASSQDWAGNTIYF. DNA for the CDR3: TGCGCCAGCAGCCAAGATTGGGCTGGAAACACCATATATTTT. The chain links TRBV4-3 to TRBJ1-3; D remains ambiguous. Trimming took off 0 bases at V and 2 bases at J, with 5 bases between the two ends. CDR3 size: 14 residues. In germline, CDR1 is LGHNA, CDR2 YSLEER.